Below are 11 T cell receptor beta chains sequenced from a single sample in a study of cytomegalovirus exposure and HLA in healthy donors. This PCR relied on a set of 60 Vbeta primers and 13 Jbeta primers. Using immunoSEQ multiplex PCR, the repertoire was profiled, and TCRdb retains in-frame clones only, with some absent. The sample has under 200,000 clones, almost 85% seen once. Input material: PBMCs. The receptors stem from a boy aged 2-15 years in good health and CMV-seronegative.

V is TRBV9 and J is TRBJ2-1; unclear D gene. The CDR3 is 16 amino acids. V lost 0 bases and J lost 0, with 10 bases in between. The germline V gene has CDR1 SGDLS and CDR2 YYNGEE. CDR3 coding DNA: TGTGCCAGCAGCGTAGAAGGCTGGAGCTCCTACAATGAGCAGTTCTTC. Its protein product is CASSVEGWSSYNEQFF.

The chain uses TRBV18 and TRBJ1-1, with a possible D match to TRBD1 (6 bases). The ends were cut back, 3 bases at V and 4 bases at J, with 21 bases in the middle. The germline CDR1 and CDR2 sequences are KGHSH and LQKENI. The length of the CDR3 is 17 residues. The CDR3 DNA sequence: TGTGCCAGCTCACCTTACCGGGACACCCCTGGGATCACTGAAGCTTTCTTT. Its protein is CASSPYRDTPGITEAFF.

The V call is TRBV7-9, the J call TRBJ2-7; 9 bases match TRBD2. Germline trimming cut 5 bases from V and 8 bases from J; bases unmatched to any gene: 7. The length of the CDR3 is 13 residues. Looked up from germline, CDR1 is SEHNR and CDR2 is FQNEAQ (reference sequence). CDR3 amino acids: CASSVDGLAKQYF. CDR3 nucleotides: TGTGCCAGCAGCGTGGATGGACTAGCGAAGCAGTACTTC.

This rearrangement joins TRBV5-1 to TRBJ2-1; TRBD2 matches at 8 bases. This CDR3 has 17 amino acids. V was pared by 4 bases and J by 1 base, with 10 bases of the junction left unmatched. CDR1 is SGHRS and CDR2 is YFSETQ in the germline V gene. CDR3 protein: CASSTSSGPPSYNEQFF. The CDR3 DNA reads TGCGCCAGCAGCACCTCTAGCGGGCCCCCATCCTACAATGAGCAGTTCTTC.

This chain links TRBV5-1 with TRBJ2-7; 13 positions match TRBD2. Trimming took 4 bases from V and 7 from J; bases not matched to a gene: 14. In germline, CDR1 is SGHRS, CDR2 YFSETQ. CDR3 length: 17 amino acids. The chain's CDR3 is CASSLRTSGSPSGEQYF. The DNA of the CDR3 is TGCGCCAGCAGCCTACGGACTAGCGGGAGCCCATCTGGGGAGCAGTACTTC. The full variable domain, rest sourced from reference TRBV5-1 and TRBJ2-7, is KAGVTQTPRYLIKTRGQQVTLSCSPISGHRSVSWYQQTPGQGLQFLFEYFSETQRNKGNFPGRFSGRQFSNSRSEMNVSTLELGDSALYLCASSLRTSGSPSGEQYFGPGTRLTVT.

This clone was detected a few times. The chain couples TRBV30 to TRBJ1-1; D ambiguous. From germline, CDR1 is GTSNPN and CDR2 SVGIG (reference sequence). This CDR3 is built from 13 residues. V lost 0 bases to trimming and J lost 4 bases, with 9 bases between them. The CDR3: CAWSVRVSTEAFF. CDR3 DNA sequence: TGTGCCTGGAGTGTGAGGGTGAGCACTGAAGCTTTCTTT.

This chain connects TRBV7-6 to TRBJ1-1; TRBD1 might be the D (6 bases). The CDR3 has 16 amino acids. Germline-derived CDR1 and CDR2 are SGHVS and FNYEAQ. With 4 bases removed from V and 0 bases from J, the gap between germline ends came to 15 bases. The CDR3 DNA reads as TGTGCCAGCAGCTCGGGCAATACAGGGATGAACACTGAAGCTTTCTTT. Translated: CASSSGNTGMNTEAFF.

The chain joins TRBV9 to TRBJ2-2; 7 bases match TRBD2. The CDR3 length is 15 residues. After removal of 1 base from V and 1 base from J, the junction contained 1 base not matched to a gene. The germline V gene encodes CDR1 SGDLS and CDR2 YYNGEE. The CDR3 bases are TGTGCCAGCAGCGTACCTAGCGGGAACACCGGGGAGCTGTTTTTT. It specifies CASSVPSGNTGELFF.

The chain couples TRBV29-1 to TRBJ1-2, with D possibly being TRBD1 (6 bases). Germline V gene sequence: CDR1 SQVTM, CDR2 ANQGSEA. The CDR3 loop spans 12 amino acids. V was clipped by 3 bases and J by 7 bases, with 12 bases between them. CDR3 in DNA: TGCAGCGTTGACCGGGACAACCTTGGCTACACCTTC. Encoded protein: CSVDRDNLGYTF.

The chain is built from TRBV30 and TRBJ2-2; D is uncertain. The CDR3 contains 11 residues. Germline CDR1 GTSNPN, CDR2 SVGIG (reference sequence). Trimming stripped 2 bases from V and 8 bases from J, with 6 bases between. CDR3 nucleotides: TGTGCCTGGAGTTTGGAGGGGGAGCTGTTTTTT. Protein: CAWSLEGELFF.

The rearrangement uses TRBV18 and TRBJ2-3; possible D gene TRBD1, 6 bases. This CDR3 spans 15 amino acids. V lost 1 base to trimming and J lost 1 base, with 9 bases between them. Germline V gives CDR1 KGHSH, CDR2 LQKENI. This CDR3 is CASSPRRQGTDTQYF. CDR3 DNA: TGTGCCAGCTCACCACGGAGACAGGGCACAGATACGCAGTATTTT.